This T cell receptor (beta chain) was recovered during a study of cytomegalovirus exposure and HLA in healthy donors. Study results and limitations: Later analysis showed most CMV-associated TCR beta chains appearing HLA-restricted.

Both 60 Vbeta primers and 13 Jbeta primers went into the PCR. TCRdb keeps only in-frame clones here, not all; method: immunoSEQ multiplex PCR. The sample holds 130,000 or so clones, around 75% seen once. Germline CDR1 is SEHNR and CDR2 is FQNEAQ (reference sequence). This CDR3 is built from 12 residues. The V and J ends lost 1 base and 11 bases respectively, with 9 bases between them. Remarks on this clone: Its antigen remains unknown.

The source is a man aged 40-49 years in good health and CMV-seronegative. The sequenced sample consisted of PBMCs. V gene TRBV7-9 combines with J gene TRBJ1-5; D remains ambiguous. In nucleotides, the CDR3 is TGTGCCAGCAGCTTAGAGGCCGGAGCCCAGCATTTT. Encoded protein: CASSLEAGAQHF.